The T cell receptor (beta chain) under discussion was sequenced for a study of beta chain features in type 1 diabetes. Across the study: Across every sample, 100 million to 130 million sorted cells were examined in total. General study points: Shorter TCRB CDR3s, moderately but significantly so, marked every one of the four CD4+ subsets in Type 1 diabetes patients.

As concerns this clone: Its antigen is as yet unknown.

Expressed TCRB transcripts were sequenced because the entire RNA isolate underwent reverse transcription. Generated by immunoSEQ multiplex PCR, the TCRdb table keeps only in-frame clones and is missing some. The data show 620,000 or so clones, with around 15% seen just once and 0.09% to 0.095% held by the top ten. This CDR3 region has 17 residues. Looked up from germline, CDR1 is SGDLS and CDR2 is YYNGEE. Trimming removed 0 bases from V and 4 bases from J; junction bases left unmatched: 3. Sequencing input: naive CD4+ T cells from blood. This receptor was obtained from a man younger than 30 in good health. The chain uses TRBV9 and TRBJ2-3, with TRBD2 matching over 15 bases. The CDR3: CASSVVGLAGGSDTQYF. DNA of the CDR3: TGTGCCAGCAGCGTAGTCGGACTAGCGGGGGGGTCAGATACGCAGTATTTT.